The 30 T cell receptor beta chains below all came from one sample that was sequenced in a study of T cells in Graves' hyperthyroidism and ophthalmopathy. Amplification of TCR beta CDR3 regions used RNA as the template. The TCR CDR3 was amplified in a first-round RT-PCR using the HTBI primer set. TCRdb reanalysed the multiplex PCR reads using MiXCR and keeps one entry per CDR3 protein. The repertoire holds about 560,000 distinct CDR3 sequences, with around 17% as singletons. Sample: blood. The receptor source for this set is a woman between 18 and 29 years old with Graves' hyperthyroidism.

V gene TRBV20-1 combines with J gene TRBJ2-3; D possibly matches TRBD1 or TRBD2 (5 bases each). From germline, CDR1 is DFQATT and CDR2 SNEGSKA (reference sequence). V lost 6 bases and J lost 3, with 19 bases in between. The CDR3 consists of 15 residues. This CDR3 is CSARRPEGRTDTQYF. DNA of the CDR3: TGCAGTGCGAGAAGGCCTGAGGGGCGTACAGATACGCAGTATTTT.

This CDR3 is CASSFGDSGANVLTF. For the CDR3, the DNA is TGTGCCAGCAGTTTCGGGGACTCTGGGGCCAACGTCCTGACTTTC. The chain employs TRBV6-1 and TRBJ2-6; perhaps TRBD2 as D (5 bases). V lost 5 bases, J lost 0 bases, and 8 bases lay in between. Germline V gives CDR1 MNHNS, CDR2 SASEGT. This CDR3 has 15 amino acids.

This clonotype has more than one count but fewer than ten. The V gene is TRBV20-1, the J gene TRBJ1-4, with a possible D match to TRBD1 (6 bases). Trimming took 5 bases from V and 7 from J, leaving 23 bases between them. Per germline, CDR1 DFQATT and CDR2 SNEGSKA (reference sequence). The CDR3 is 16 residues long. This CDR3 reads CSALADSTGRIEKLFF. DNA of the CDR3: TGCAGTGCTTTAGCTGACAGCACAGGGCGAATTGAAAAACTGTTTTTT.

This clonotype has at least ten counts. The chain couples TRBV5-4 to TRBJ2-1, with D perhaps TRBD1 or TRBD2 (5 bases each). V lost 2 bases and J 0 bases, leaving 15 bases between the germline ends. Germline V gene lookup returns CDR1 SGHNT and CDR2 YYREEE (reference sequence). The CDR3 runs 17 residues. For the CDR3, the DNA is TGTGCCAGCAGCTTCCCCTGGGGACGGAGCTCCTACAATGAGCAGTTCTTC. Its translation: CASSFPWGRSSYNEQFF.

The chain employs TRBV20-1 and TRBJ2-7, with 7 positions matching TRBD2. Looked up from germline, CDR1 is DFQATT and CDR2 is SNEGSKA (reference sequence). The CDR3 is 19 amino acids. The V gene end was trimmed by 1 base and the J gene end by 0 bases; junction bases not matched to a gene: 18. The CDR3 here is CSARGVFVDSGYNSYEQYF. The CDR3 DNA is TGCAGTGCTAGAGGGGTCTTTGTGGATAGCGGGTATAACTCCTACGAGCAGTACTTC.

This clonotype turned up a few times. This chain links TRBV10-2 with TRBJ2-5; 9 nucleotides line up with TRBD2. CDR3 length: 14 residues. J was trimmed by 3 bases and V by 1 base; bases with no gene match: 0. The germline CDR1 and CDR2 sequences are WSHSY and SAAADI. CDR3 region: CASSELAGEETQYF. The CDR3 DNA reads as TGCGCCAGCAGTGAGTTAGCGGGGGAAGAGACCCAGTACTTC.

V usage is TRBV7-8 and J usage is TRBJ2-3; D uncertain. Trimming took off 1 base at V and 5 bases at J, with 16 bases between the two ends. The CDR3 runs 16 residues. From germline, CDR1 is SGHVS and CDR2 FQNEAQ. CDR3 in amino acids: CASSLGHGPLGDTQYF. CDR3 nucleotides: TGTGCCAGCAGCTTAGGGCACGGCCCGCTGGGAGATACGCAGTATTTT.

The CDR3 coding sequence is TGCAGCGCCCACACGGAGCTGAACACTGAAGCTTTCTTT. It codes for CSAHTELNTEAFF. The chain has TRBV29-1 and TRBJ1-1, with D unresolved. CDR1 and CDR2 from the germline V gene are SQVTM and ANQGSEA. With 7 bases removed from V and 0 bases from J, the gap between germline ends came to 12 bases. This CDR3 region has 13 residues.

In its sample, this clonotype was seen a few times. The rearrangement links TRBV11-3 to TRBJ2-7, with a weak D call TRBD1 (6 bases). V gave up 5 bases and J gave up 3 bases, with 17 bases separating them. CDR3 size: 15 residues. The germline gives CDR1 SGHNT, CDR2 YENEEA. This chain's CDR3 is CASSQGAGEFYEQYF. The CDR3 DNA is TGTGCCAGCAGCCAAGGGGCAGGGGAGTTCTACGAGCAGTACTTC.

This clonotype was seen more than once but under ten times. The V and J genes are TRBV12-3 or TRBV12-4 and TRBJ2-1; 10 nucleotides line up with TRBD2. CDR3 length: 13 amino acids. Trimming removed 6 bases from V and 7 bases from J; junction bases left unmatched: 3. The CDR3 sequence: CASRLAGTNEQFF. The CDR3 nucleotides read TGTGCCAGCAGACTAGCGGGAACTAATGAGCAGTTCTTC.

Many counts were recorded for this clonotype. This chain uses TRBV7-9 with TRBJ2-5, with D perhaps matching TRBD2 (6 bases). This CDR3 has 16 residues. V was pared by 1 base and J by 0 bases, with 12 bases between. Germline V gene lookup returns CDR1 SEHNR and CDR2 FQNEAQ (reference sequence). CDR3 sequence (DNA): TGTGCCAGCAGCTTAGGAGGGCTAGCGTACCAAGAGACCCAGTACTTC. This codes for CASSLGGLAYQETQYF.

This clonotype was counted at least ten times. The chain couples TRBV10-1 to TRBJ2-7, with TRBD1 identical over 10 bases. Germline V gene lookup returns CDR1 WNHNN and CDR2 SYGVQD (reference sequence). The CDR3 totals 14 residues. The V gene end was trimmed by 4 bases and the J gene end by 2 bases; junction bases not matched to a gene: 2. This CDR3 reads CASSGQGATYEQYF. CDR3 nucleotides: TGCGCCAGCAGTGGACAGGGGGCTACCTACGAGCAGTACTTC.

The table lists this clonotype with many counts. The V gene is TRBV7-9, the J gene TRBJ2-1; 7 nucleotides match TRBD1. Trimming at V came to 1 base and at J to 4 bases, leaving 4 bases not matched to a gene. The CDR3 loop spans 15 amino acids. CDR1 is SEHNR and CDR2 is FQNEAQ in the germline V gene (reference sequence). CDR3: CASSLGDRRYNEQFF. The CDR3 nucleotides read TGTGCCAGCAGCTTAGGGGACAGACGTTACAATGAGCAGTTCTTC.

The table lists this clonotype with a few counts. V and J are TRBV24-1 and TRBJ2-2; D is unclear. V was cut by 5 bases and J by 6 bases, with 18 bases left in between. Germline V CDR1 and CDR2: KGHDR, SFDVKD. This CDR3 region has 16 residues. DNA of the CDR3: TGTGCCACCAGTGGGCTAGGGTCAGCTGGGCCCGGGGAGCTGTTTTTT. It specifies CATSGLGSAGPGELFF.

To note about this clonotype: A much bigger clone sits one base away, suggesting this may be a read error. The DNA for the CDR3 is TGTGCCAGCAGTGAAAAAAGGGGCAATCAGCCCCAGCATTTT. It translates to CASSEKRGNQPQHF. The chain is built from TRBV6-1 and TRBJ1-5; unclear D gene. V lost 2 bases to trimming and J lost 2 bases, with 7 bases between them. The germline V gene encodes CDR1 MNHNS and CDR2 SASEGT. The CDR3 length is 14 residues.

This clonotype was picked up a small number of times. J is TRBJ1-2 and V is TRBV27, with D tentatively TRBD1 (6 bases). This CDR3 has 15 amino acids. Trimming removed 0 bases at V and 4 bases at J, with 12 bases between. From germline, CDR1 is MNHEY and CDR2 SMNVEV (reference sequence). CDR3 protein: CASSLSIGGLYGYTF. The DNA for the CDR3 is TGTGCCAGCAGTTTATCGATAGGGGGACTCTATGGCTACACCTTC.

There are a few counts of this clonotype. The chain is built from TRBV6-2 or TRBV6-3 and TRBJ2-5, with 7 positions matching TRBD2. CDR3 length: 14 residues. Germline V CDR1 and CDR2: MNHEY, SVGEGT. V gave up 4 bases and J gave up 0 bases; unmatched junction bases: 2. The CDR3 DNA reads as TGTGCCAGCAGTTCCCGGGGGGACCAAGAGACCCAGTACTTC. Its protein product is CASSSRGDQETQYF.

Only a few counts were recorded for this clonotype. The CDR3 nucleotides read TGCAGTGCGCCCAATCGAGCGCGGAGCACAGATACGCAGTATTTT. It codes for CSAPNRARSTDTQYF. J is TRBJ2-3 and V is TRBV20-1; D is ambiguous. Trimming removed 6 bases from V and 0 bases from J, with 16 bases in between. CDR3 length: 15 residues. Germline V gene sequence: CDR1 DFQATT, CDR2 SNEGSKA (reference sequence).

Notes on this clonotype: This may arise from a read error, as a much more abundant clone is one base away. The genes are TRBV15 and TRBJ2-7; 9 bases align to TRBD2. The CDR3 sequence is 15 residues long. The junction had 13 bases not matched to a gene; V was cut back by 8 bases and J by 5 bases. CDR1 LNHNV and CDR2 YYDKDF come from the germline V gene (reference sequence). CDR3 DNA: TGTGCCACCGGGAGGTGGGGCGGGAGGGCCCACGAGCAGTACTTC. The encoded protein is CATGRWGGRAHEQYF.

This clonotype was recorded at least ten times. The chain links TRBV7-8 to TRBJ2-7; TRBD2 aligns across 9 bases. This CDR3 has 18 amino acids. V was clipped by 8 bases and J by 4 bases; unmatched bases: 21. The germline V gene encodes CDR1 SGHVS and CDR2 FQNEAQ. The chain's CDR3 is CASQLRGFAGGQIYEQYF. CDR3 nucleotide sequence: TGTGCCAGCCAGCTTAGGGGTTTCGCGGGAGGGCAGATATACGAGCAGTACTTC.

The J gene is TRBJ2-1, the V gene TRBV5-5; D call uncertain. The ends were cut back, 0 bases at V and 0 bases at J, with 10 bases in the middle. The CDR3 has 16 amino acids. CDR1 is SGHKS, CDR2 YYEKEE, per germline (reference sequence). Written as DNA, the CDR3 is TGTGCCAGCAGCTTGGGGTGGCTAAACTCCTACAATGAGCAGTTCTTC. It translates to CASSLGWLNSYNEQFF.

The CDR3 is CASSSLAGGRNYEQYF. The CDR3 DNA follows: TGTGCCAGCAGTTCACTAGCGGGGGGACGAAACTACGAGCAGTACTTC. This sequence joins TRBV12-3 or TRBV12-4 and TRBJ2-7, with 12 bases lining up with TRBD2. The CDR3 covers 16 residues. V lost 4 bases and J lost 3; bases outside the gene matches: 7.

Concerning this clonotype: This may come from a read error, since a much larger clone is one base off. The V and J genes are TRBV11-1 and TRBJ1-6, with unresolved D. V was clipped by 1 base and J by 14 bases, with 27 bases between them. This CDR3 spans 18 amino acids. The germline V gene has CDR1 SGHAT and CDR2 FQDESV (reference sequence). CDR3 sequence: CASSLDAVLLPYQSALHF. The CDR3 bases are TGTGCCAGCAGCTTAGATGCCGTTTTGCTTCCCTATCAGTCGGCCCTCCACTTT.

This clonotype occurred many times. The chain has TRBV12-3 or TRBV12-4 and TRBJ1-1, with TRBD1 identical over 9 bases. The V gene end was trimmed by 0 bases and the J gene end by 1 base; junction bases not matched to a gene: 3. The CDR3 extends over 16 amino acids. CDR3 sequence: CASSLARTGENTEAFF. CDR3 bases: TGTGCCAGCAGTTTAGCTAGGACAGGGGAGAACACTGAAGCTTTCTTT.

The chain is built from TRBV11-3 and TRBJ1-1; 8 positions match TRBD1. Germline V gives CDR1 SGHNT, CDR2 YENEEA. Trimming removed 5 bases from V and 1 base from J; junction bases left unmatched: 12. The CDR3 consists of 17 residues. The CDR3 sequence: CASSKGQGPIPNTEAFF. CDR3 bases: TGTGCCAGCAGCAAAGGACAGGGACCGATCCCGAACACTGAAGCTTTCTTT.

Notes on this clonotype: A much larger clone lies one base from this, so it may be a read error. V gene TRBV6-1 combines with J gene TRBJ1-1; 8 bases align to TRBD1. In germline, CDR1 is MNHNS, CDR2 SASEGT. With V trimmed by 7 bases and J by 0 bases, 4 bases remained unmatched. The CDR3 contains 14 residues. CDR3 in amino acids: CASNRDRMNTEAFF. CDR3 in DNA: TGTGCCAGCAACCGGGACAGGATGAACACTGAAGCTTTCTTT.

This clonotype was detected ten times or more. The chain has TRBV5-1 and TRBJ2-1; 8 bases align to TRBD2. The J segment lost 10 bases and the V segment lost 4 bases, leaving 7 bases of the junction unmatched. The germline V gene has CDR1 SGHRS and CDR2 YFSETQ. CDR3 length: 13 amino acids. CDR3 sequence: CASSTGGGREQFF. In nucleotides, the CDR3 is TGCGCCAGCAGCACCGGGGGGGGCAGGGAGCAGTTCTTC.

This clonotype was seen many times. The chain combines TRBV7-9 with TRBJ1-1; a possible D gene is TRBD1 (5 bases). Germline V lookup: CDR1 SEHNR, CDR2 FQNEAQ (reference sequence). V dropped 5 bases and J dropped 0 bases, with 13 bases sitting between them. The CDR3 is 15 residues long. CDR3 loop: CASSRPGRMNTEAFF. Here the CDR3 DNA reads TGTGCCAGCAGCCGACCGGGACGAATGAACACTGAAGCTTTCTTT.

CDR3 region: CASSNTGTVNNEQFF. DNA for the CDR3: TGCGCCAGCAGCAACACCGGGACAGTAAACAATGAGCAGTTCTTC. The chain combines TRBV5-1 with TRBJ2-1; 7 bases match TRBD1. Germline V CDR1 and CDR2: SGHRS, YFSETQ. The trim removed 4 bases at V and 5 bases at J, leaving 9 bases unmatched. This CDR3 has 15 residues.

The chain carries TRBV12-3 or TRBV12-4 and TRBJ2-2, with TRBD2 matching 7 bases. Trimming took 10 bases from V and 1 from J; bases not matched to a gene: 6. This CDR3 is 14 amino acids long. The CDR3 region has the DNA TGTGCCAACCGTCGGGGGGAGAACACCGGGGAGCTGTTTTTT. Protein product: CANRRGENTGELFF.